This T cell receptor (beta chain) comes out of a study of Graves' ophthalmopathy and Graves' hyperthyroidism. Turning to the study itself: Peripheral blood collection took place at initial diagnosis, before any treatment. Findings and limits, study-wide: Among expanded thyroid clonotypes above 0.001 frequency, most also occurred in blood.

It was on clinical symptoms, serum thyroxine, TRAb, thyroid ultrasound and orbital computed tomography that diagnosis relied. As concerns this clonotype: Its antigen is unidentified. The junction shows a germline mismatch at one end, possibly a read error.

Amplification from RNA transcripts yielded the TCR beta CDR3 regions. First-round RT-PCR used HTBI primers; second-round multiplex PCR followed. TCRdb reprocessed the multiplex PCR reads with MiXCR, giving one entry per CDR3 protein. The sample lists over 15,000 distinct CDR3 sequences, 46% seen once, with over 25% in the top ten. CDR1 is LNHNV, CDR2 YYDKDF, per germline (reference sequence). The CDR3 consists of 14 residues. The source of this sequence is a woman in her 40s with stable Graves' hyperthyroidism. The J gene is TRBJ2-1, the V gene TRBV15; no clear D gene. Specimen: peripheral blood. The CDR3 coding sequence is TGTGCCACCAGCAGAGATAGGAATAGCAATCAGCAGTTCTTC. Translating gives CATSRDRNSNQQFF.